The text below deals with one TCR beta chain. What it binds is not known. The sample comes from a study of post-analysis software for immune sequencing data. General study results and limits: The study found TRBV5-6, TRBV5-1 and TRBV20-1 among a handful of TRBV segments more frequent in patients than controls.

Prepared libraries of TCR beta cDNA carried unique molecular identifiers. TCRdb recomputed calls from the PCR reads with MiXCR, one row per CDR3 protein. Of 380,000 or so distinct CDR3 sequences in the sample, 30% to 45% were seen once. The CDR3 spans 14 residues. Trimming took 2 bases from V and 9 from J, leaving 16 bases between them. In germline, CDR1 is SGHTA, CDR2 FQGNSA. The V and J genes are TRBV7-2 and TRBJ2-5, with D possibly matching TRBD1 (5 bases). Sequences were obtained from blood. This TCR was recovered from a girl between 5 and 17 years old with multiple sclerosis. The CDR3 is CASSLTGLPEAQYF. CDR3 sequence (DNA): TGTGCCAGCAGCTTAACAGGATTGCCCGAGGCCCAGTACTTC.